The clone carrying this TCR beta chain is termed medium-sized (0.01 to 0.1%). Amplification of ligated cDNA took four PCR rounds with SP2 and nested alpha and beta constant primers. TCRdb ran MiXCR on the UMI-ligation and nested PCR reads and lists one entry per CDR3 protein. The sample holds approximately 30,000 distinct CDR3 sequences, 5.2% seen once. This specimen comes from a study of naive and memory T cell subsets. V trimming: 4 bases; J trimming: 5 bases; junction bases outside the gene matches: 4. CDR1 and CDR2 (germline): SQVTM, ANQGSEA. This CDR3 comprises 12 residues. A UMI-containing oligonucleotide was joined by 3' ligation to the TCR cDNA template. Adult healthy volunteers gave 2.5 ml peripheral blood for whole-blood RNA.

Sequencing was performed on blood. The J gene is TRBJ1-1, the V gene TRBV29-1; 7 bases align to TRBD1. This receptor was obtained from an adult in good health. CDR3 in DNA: TGCAGCGTTGTTGGCAGGGGGACTGAAGCTTTCTTT. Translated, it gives CSVVGRGTEAFF.